Each of the 9 T cell receptor beta chains below was sequenced from the same sample in a study of blood T cell repertoires in COVID-19. Sequencing was performed with immunoSEQ multiplex PCR; in TCRdb, only in-frame clones are kept and a portion is missing. There are about 220,000 clones in the sample; approximately 83% occur only once, and roughly 1.3% lies in the top ten. Sequenced: PBMCs or T cells enriched from blood (not recorded which). The receptor source for this set is a middle-aged woman with acute COVID-19.

This clone was counted a single time. The chain links TRBV10-2 to TRBJ1-5; maybe TRBD1 (5 bases). The V and J ends lost 2 bases and 2 bases respectively, with 13 bases between them. Germline V CDR1 and CDR2: WSHSY, SAAADI. The CDR3 extends over 16 amino acids. The CDR3: CASSEPPGVGNQPQHF. The CDR3 DNA sequence: TGCGCCAGCAGTGAGCCCCCGGGGGTCGGCAATCAGCCCCAGCATTTT.

This clone was counted once. The chain is built from TRBV19 and TRBJ1-3; tentative D call: TRBD1 (5 bases). Germline assignment: CDR1 LNHDA and CDR2 SQIVND (reference sequence). This CDR3 has 15 residues. Trimming shortened V by 7 bases and J by 0 bases, and 13 bases separated the two germline ends. In DNA form, the CDR3 reads TGTGCCAGTATGGGGGACTACAGCTCTGGAAACACCATATATTTT. This codes for CASMGDYSSGNTIYF.

This chain uses TRBV27 with TRBJ1-6; D is possibly TRBD1 (6 bases). V gave up 3 bases and J gave up 7 bases, with 7 bases separating them. CDR3 size: 13 residues. Germline V gene sequence: CDR1 MNHEY, CDR2 SMNVEV (reference sequence). DNA of the CDR3: TGTGCCAGCAGTTTGAGGGGGAATTCACCCCTCCACTTT. Protein product: CASSLRGNSPLHF.

This rearrangement joins TRBV7-2 to TRBJ1-2; possible D gene TRBD1, 5 bases. Germline assignment: CDR1 SGHTA and CDR2 FQGNSA. Trimming left V 1 base short and J 1 base short, with 7 bases between. The CDR3 length is 14 residues. The CDR3 sequence is CASSLDQGNYGYTF. For the CDR3, the DNA is TGTGCCAGCAGCTTAGATCAGGGTAACTATGGCTACACCTTC.

The genes are TRBV5-1 and TRBJ2-1; TRBD2 aligns across 14 bases. The length of the CDR3 is 16 residues. The V gene end was trimmed by 0 bases and the J gene end by 7 bases; junction bases not matched to a gene: 3. Germline assignment: CDR1 SGHRS and CDR2 YFSETQ. This CDR3 reads CASSLGLAGGPNEQFF. The DNA for the CDR3 is TGCGCCAGCAGCTTGGGACTAGCGGGAGGGCCAAATGAGCAGTTCTTC.

CDR3 nucleotide sequence: TGCGCCAGCAGCTGGGCACAGGGAGACACAGATACGCAGTATTTT. Translating gives CASSWAQGDTDTQYF. This rearrangement joins TRBV5-1 to TRBJ2-3; D might be TRBD1 (6 bases). CDR1 and CDR2 (germline): SGHRS, YFSETQ. This CDR3 spans 15 amino acids. The V end lost 3 bases, the J end lost 2 bases, and 13 bases lay between the germline ends.

The chain joins TRBV28 to TRBJ2-5; 12 positions agree with TRBD1. Germline lookup yields CDR1 MDHEN and CDR2 SYDVKM. J lost 1 base, V lost 6 bases, and 6 bases had no gene match. This CDR3 spans 16 amino acids. CDR3 amino acids: CASSPGTGGFQETQYF. The CDR3 DNA reads TGTGCCAGCAGCCCCGGGACAGGGGGCTTCCAAGAGACCCAGTACTTC.

CDR3 sequence reads: CASSLGRGQETQYF. The CDR3 coding sequence is TGTGCCAGCAGCTTAGGCAGGGGACAAGAGACCCAGTACTTC. The chain couples TRBV11-3 to TRBJ2-5; D is perhaps TRBD1 (6 bases). The CDR3 consists of 14 residues. The V end lost 1 base, the J end lost 2 bases, and 8 bases lay between the germline ends. Germline lookup yields CDR1 SGHNT and CDR2 YENEEA. The full variable domain, its missing parts supplied by reference TRBV11-3 and TRBJ2-5, is EAGVVQSPRYKIIEKKQPVAFWCNPISGHNTLYWYLQNLGQGPELLIRYENEEAVDDSQLPKDRFSAERLKGVDSTLKIQPAELGDSAVYLCASSLGRGQETQYFGPGTRLLVL.

This rearrangement joins TRBV7-3 to TRBJ2-1; TRBD1 is a possible D gene (6 bases). The CDR3 sequence is 16 residues long. The V gene lost 5 bases and the J gene lost 0 bases, with 14 bases spanning the gap. The germline V gene has CDR1 SGHTA and CDR2 FQGTGA. In nucleotides, the CDR3 is TGTGCCAGCAGCAAGCAAGGACAGAGCTCCTACAATGAGCAGTTCTTC. Its translation is CASSKQGQSSYNEQFF.